The 8 T cell receptor beta chains below come from one sample, sequenced in a study of blood T cell repertoires in COVID-19. TCRdb keeps only in-frame clones here, not all; method: immunoSEQ multiplex PCR. The data show approximately 140,000 clones, 75% to 85% seen once. The sample comprised peripheral blood. Receptor source: a man between 60 and 75 years old with active or convalescent COVID-19.

The chain has TRBV6-5 and TRBJ2-1; no definite D call. Trimming stripped 5 bases from V and 7 bases from J, with 12 bases between. The germline CDR1 and CDR2 sequences are MNHEY and SVGAGI. The CDR3 covers 13 residues. The CDR3 reads CASSPNGGNEQFF. The CDR3 region has the DNA TGTGCCAGCAGTCCCAACGGCGGAAATGAGCAGTTCTTC.

The V call is TRBV5-4, the J call TRBJ2-3; D is ambiguous. Germline CDR1 and CDR2: SGHNT and YYREEE (reference sequence). V was trimmed by 1 base and J by 1 base, leaving 10 bases between them. CDR3 size: 15 residues. The CDR3 DNA sequence: TGTGCCAGCAGCTTGAGTGACTCGGGCACAGATACGCAGTATTTT. Its protein is CASSLSDSGTDTQYF.

V and J are TRBV9 and TRBJ2-7; tentative D call: TRBD2 (5 bases). V was trimmed by 0 bases and J by 6 bases, leaving 13 bases between them. This CDR3 region has 14 residues. Germline V gives CDR1 SGDLS, CDR2 YYNGEE. The CDR3 nucleotides are TGTGCCAGCAGCGTAGCGGGGAGCCTGGGCGAGCAGTACTTC. This translates into CASSVAGSLGEQYF.

The rearrangement joins TRBV15 to TRBJ2-7, with 7 bases fitting TRBD1. The CDR3 is 13 residues long. J was trimmed by 5 bases and V by 5 bases; bases with no gene match: 6. Germline lookup yields CDR1 LNHNV and CDR2 YYDKDF (reference sequence). In DNA form, the CDR3 reads TGTGCCACCAGCGGAAGACAGGGTGACGAGCAGTACTTC. It is translated as CATSGRQGDEQYF.

This clone has just one count. The V and J genes are TRBV6-5 and TRBJ1-2, with a weak D call TRBD1 (6 bases). Trimming shortened V by 4 bases and J by 4 bases, and 16 bases separated the two germline ends. Germline V gives CDR1 MNHEY, CDR2 SVGAGI. The CDR3 covers 15 residues. The CDR3, as DNA: TGTGCCAGCAGTTCCCCCCGATCGGACAGCTATGGCTACACCTTC. Its protein product is CASSSPRSDSYGYTF.

This clone has only one observation. The chain recombines TRBV5-4 with TRBJ1-2; 9 bases fit TRBD1. V dropped 3 bases and J dropped 8; count of bases not matched to a gene: 14. The CDR3 spans 16 residues. Germline CDR1 is SGHNT and CDR2 is YYREEE (reference sequence). The CDR3 sequence is CASSSKGDRAEGGYTF. CDR3 sequence (DNA): TGTGCCAGCAGCTCCAAGGGGGACAGGGCTGAAGGAGGCTACACCTTC.

CDR3: CASSLGPGDVGYEQYF. CDR3 coding DNA: TGTGCCAGCAGTTTAGGACCCGGGGATGTGGGCTACGAGCAGTACTTC. This chain joins TRBV27 and TRBJ2-7, with D tentatively TRBD2 (5 bases). This CDR3 has 16 residues. V lost 2 bases to trimming and J lost 3 bases, with 17 bases between them. Germline assignment: CDR1 MNHEY and CDR2 SMNVEV (reference sequence).

CDR3 sequence: CASSPARGGRETQYF. CDR3 nucleotide sequence: TGCGCCAGCTCCCCAGCTCGTGGCGGCCGGGAGACCCAGTACTTC. The V and J genes are TRBV4-3 and TRBJ2-5; unclear D gene. Trimming removed 8 bases at V and 5 bases at J, with 21 bases between. This CDR3 has 15 amino acids. Per the germline V gene, CDR1 is LGHNA and CDR2 is YSLEER.